This entry lists 8 T cell receptor beta chains sequenced from one sample in a study of T-cell reconstitution after alpha-beta-depleted transplantation in children. Unique molecular identifiers were used to barcode this TCRbeta library. From the PCR reads, TCRdb called clonotypes with MiXCR, one entry per CDR3 protein. The sample has about 200,000 distinct CDR3 sequences, 6.6% seen once. This sample comprised PBMCs, obtained before TCRalphabeta/CD19-depleted stem cell transplant. These receptor sequences come from a boy aged 2-9 years with acute lymphoblastic leukemia, due to receive a stem cell transplant.

This clonotype occurred many times. V gene TRBV7-2 combines with J gene TRBJ2-7, with 11 bases aligning to TRBD2. Unmatched junction bases numbered 8, after V lost 5 bases and J lost 2 bases. The CDR3 sequence is 16 residues long. Germline CDR1 is SGHTA and CDR2 is FQGNSA. The CDR3: CASSVTSGGFTYEQYF. The CDR3 bases are TGTGCCAGCAGCGTAACTAGCGGGGGATTCACCTACGAGCAGTACTTC.

There are many counts of this clonotype. The chain couples TRBV11-2 to TRBJ2-3; 12 nucleotides agree with TRBD2. Germline-derived CDR1 and CDR2 are SGHAT and FQNNGV. This CDR3 is built from 19 residues. The V segment lost 4 bases and the J segment 0 bases; nucleotides outside the gene matches: 11. CDR3 sequence reads: CASSSRGLAGRLSTDTQYF. The CDR3 DNA reads TGTGCCAGCAGCTCAAGAGGACTAGCGGGAAGACTTAGCACAGATACGCAGTATTTT.

This clonotype was counted many times. This chain joins TRBV29-1 and TRBJ2-7; D gene unclear. V lost 4 bases, J lost 0 bases, and 13 bases lay in between. Germline V gene sequence: CDR1 SQVTM, CDR2 ANQGSEA. The CDR3 consists of 14 residues. Here the CDR3 DNA reads TGCAGCGTTGTTTCCCAGCTAAACTCCTACGAGCAGTACTTC. Protein product: CSVVSQLNSYEQYF.

The chain combines TRBV28 with TRBJ2-2; 10 nucleotides align to TRBD2. Trimming at V came to 8 bases and at J to 5 bases, leaving 20 bases not matched to a gene. Germline V gene lookup returns CDR1 MDHEN and CDR2 SYDVKM. The CDR3 covers 19 residues. This chain's CDR3 is CASYHKLAGTFKGTGELFF. The CDR3 DNA is TGTGCCAGCTATCACAAACTAGCGGGAACTTTTAAGGGGACCGGGGAGCTGTTTTTT. The full variable domain, rest sourced from reference TRBV28 and TRBJ2-2, is DVKVTQSSRYLVKRTGEKVFLECVQDMDHENMFWYRQDPGLGLRLIYFSYDVKMKEKGDIPEGYSVSREKKERFSLILESASTNQTSMYLCASYHKLAGTFKGTGELFFGEGSRLTVL.

This clonotype was found many times. The rearrangement joins TRBV29-1 to TRBJ1-2; no firm D call. V lost 3 bases and J lost 1, with 3 bases in between. CDR3 length equals 11 residues. Germline assignment: CDR1 SQVTM and CDR2 ANQGSEA. The CDR3 nucleotides read TGCAGCGTTGACCTTAACTATGGCTACACCTTC. It codes for CSVDLNYGYTF. Using reference TRBV29-1 and TRBJ1-2 for the parts outside the CDR3, the full variable domain is SAVISQKPSRDICQRGTSLTIQCQVDSQVTMMFWYRQQPGQSLTLIATANQGSEATYESGFVIDKFPISRPNLTFSTLTVSNMSPEDSSIYLCSVDLNYGYTFGSGTRLTVV.

The rearrangement uses TRBV29-1 and TRBJ1-4; D remains ambiguous. Germline values: CDR1 SQVTM, CDR2 ANQGSEA. CDR3 length: 12 amino acids. The V end lost 6 bases, the J end lost 3 bases, and 8 bases lay between the germline ends. CDR3 in amino acids: CSVDGSNEKLFF. CDR3 nucleotide sequence: TGCAGCGTGGACGGTTCTAATGAAAAACTGTTTTTT. Based on the CDR3 plus reference TRBV29-1 and TRBJ1-4, the full variable domain is SAVISQKPSRDICQRGTSLTIQCQVDSQVTMMFWYRQQPGQSLTLIATANQGSEATYESGFVIDKFPISRPNLTFSTLTVSNMSPEDSSIYLCSVDGSNEKLFFGSGTQLSVL.

V gene TRBV7-2 combines with J gene TRBJ2-7, with D hard to call. This CDR3 comprises 15 residues. CDR1 and CDR2 (germline): SGHTA, FQGNSA. V was clipped by 2 bases and J by 0 bases, with 11 bases between them. CDR3 protein: CASSLFVAYSYEQYF. The CDR3 nucleotides read TGTGCCAGCAGCTTATTCGTTGCCTACTCCTACGAGCAGTACTTC.

The sample holds a few counts of this clonotype. The CDR3: CASSLISGGGDTQYF. CDR3 DNA: TGTGCCAGCAGCTTAATTAGCGGGGGGGGCGATACGCAGTATTTT. V is TRBV11-2 and J is TRBJ2-3; 11 positions agree with TRBD2. There are 15 residues in the CDR3. Germline V gives CDR1 SGHAT, CDR2 FQNNGV. V was pared by 2 bases and J by 6 bases, with 4 bases of the junction left unmatched. The full variable domain, its missing parts supplied by reference TRBV11-2 and TRBJ2-3, is EAGVAQSPRYKIIEKRQSVAFWCNPISGHATLYWYQQILGQGPKLLIQFQNNGVVDDSQLPKDRFSAERLKGVDSTLKIQPAKLEDSAVYLCASSLISGGGDTQYFGPGTRLTVL.